This T cell receptor beta chain was sequenced during a study of shared clonotypes between healthy human individuals. Germline lookup yields CDR1 ENHRY and CDR2 SYGVKD. Trimming stripped 11 bases from V and 8 bases from J, with 18 bases between. The CDR3 runs 12 residues. Generated by immunoSEQ multiplex PCR, the TCRdb table keeps only in-frame clones and is missing some. Of millions of clones in the sample, 90% to 95% were seen once. The chain uses TRBV10-3 and TRBJ1-2; TRBD1 is a possible D gene (5 bases). This sequence was found in a man aged 18 to 29 in good health. Sequencing used naive CD4+ T cells sorted from blood. The subset was: CD45RA+ positively selected. The CDR3 region has the DNA TGTGCCGCCGGGGCAGGGTGGTGGGGCTACACCTTC. Amino acid sequence: CAAGAGWWGYTF.